The sample holds a few counts of the clone carrying this T cell receptor (beta chain). Germline assignment: CDR1 SNHLY and CDR2 FYNNEI. V lost 4 bases, J lost 4 bases, and 10 bases lay in between. The CDR3 has 13 residues. Original data processing: Cell counts per sample came from amplifying reference gene primers. Assay used: immunoSEQ multiplex PCR; TCRdb lists only in-frame clones, some missing. V and J calls and clone size follow that table, whereas D and trimming were derived from the DNA. Among 200,000 or so clones listed, about four fifths were seen once. These data originate in a study of blood T cell repertoires in COVID-19. Across the study: Some COVID-19 samples were acute and others convalescent; all came from the United States, Italy and Spain.

Cohort assignment relied on participant-reported clinical history. Recovery among Cohort 3 donors was established by two negative PCRs, clearance, or symptom resolution. This chain uses TRBV2 with TRBJ2-5; perhaps TRBD1 as D (5 bases). The material sequenced was PBMCs or T cells enriched from blood (not recorded which). This TCR derives from a man aged 60 to 69 who had recovered from COVID-19. The CDR3 protein is CASSVLGVETQYF. CDR3 DNA: TGTGCCAGCAGTGTTTTAGGGGTAGAGACCCAGTACTTC.